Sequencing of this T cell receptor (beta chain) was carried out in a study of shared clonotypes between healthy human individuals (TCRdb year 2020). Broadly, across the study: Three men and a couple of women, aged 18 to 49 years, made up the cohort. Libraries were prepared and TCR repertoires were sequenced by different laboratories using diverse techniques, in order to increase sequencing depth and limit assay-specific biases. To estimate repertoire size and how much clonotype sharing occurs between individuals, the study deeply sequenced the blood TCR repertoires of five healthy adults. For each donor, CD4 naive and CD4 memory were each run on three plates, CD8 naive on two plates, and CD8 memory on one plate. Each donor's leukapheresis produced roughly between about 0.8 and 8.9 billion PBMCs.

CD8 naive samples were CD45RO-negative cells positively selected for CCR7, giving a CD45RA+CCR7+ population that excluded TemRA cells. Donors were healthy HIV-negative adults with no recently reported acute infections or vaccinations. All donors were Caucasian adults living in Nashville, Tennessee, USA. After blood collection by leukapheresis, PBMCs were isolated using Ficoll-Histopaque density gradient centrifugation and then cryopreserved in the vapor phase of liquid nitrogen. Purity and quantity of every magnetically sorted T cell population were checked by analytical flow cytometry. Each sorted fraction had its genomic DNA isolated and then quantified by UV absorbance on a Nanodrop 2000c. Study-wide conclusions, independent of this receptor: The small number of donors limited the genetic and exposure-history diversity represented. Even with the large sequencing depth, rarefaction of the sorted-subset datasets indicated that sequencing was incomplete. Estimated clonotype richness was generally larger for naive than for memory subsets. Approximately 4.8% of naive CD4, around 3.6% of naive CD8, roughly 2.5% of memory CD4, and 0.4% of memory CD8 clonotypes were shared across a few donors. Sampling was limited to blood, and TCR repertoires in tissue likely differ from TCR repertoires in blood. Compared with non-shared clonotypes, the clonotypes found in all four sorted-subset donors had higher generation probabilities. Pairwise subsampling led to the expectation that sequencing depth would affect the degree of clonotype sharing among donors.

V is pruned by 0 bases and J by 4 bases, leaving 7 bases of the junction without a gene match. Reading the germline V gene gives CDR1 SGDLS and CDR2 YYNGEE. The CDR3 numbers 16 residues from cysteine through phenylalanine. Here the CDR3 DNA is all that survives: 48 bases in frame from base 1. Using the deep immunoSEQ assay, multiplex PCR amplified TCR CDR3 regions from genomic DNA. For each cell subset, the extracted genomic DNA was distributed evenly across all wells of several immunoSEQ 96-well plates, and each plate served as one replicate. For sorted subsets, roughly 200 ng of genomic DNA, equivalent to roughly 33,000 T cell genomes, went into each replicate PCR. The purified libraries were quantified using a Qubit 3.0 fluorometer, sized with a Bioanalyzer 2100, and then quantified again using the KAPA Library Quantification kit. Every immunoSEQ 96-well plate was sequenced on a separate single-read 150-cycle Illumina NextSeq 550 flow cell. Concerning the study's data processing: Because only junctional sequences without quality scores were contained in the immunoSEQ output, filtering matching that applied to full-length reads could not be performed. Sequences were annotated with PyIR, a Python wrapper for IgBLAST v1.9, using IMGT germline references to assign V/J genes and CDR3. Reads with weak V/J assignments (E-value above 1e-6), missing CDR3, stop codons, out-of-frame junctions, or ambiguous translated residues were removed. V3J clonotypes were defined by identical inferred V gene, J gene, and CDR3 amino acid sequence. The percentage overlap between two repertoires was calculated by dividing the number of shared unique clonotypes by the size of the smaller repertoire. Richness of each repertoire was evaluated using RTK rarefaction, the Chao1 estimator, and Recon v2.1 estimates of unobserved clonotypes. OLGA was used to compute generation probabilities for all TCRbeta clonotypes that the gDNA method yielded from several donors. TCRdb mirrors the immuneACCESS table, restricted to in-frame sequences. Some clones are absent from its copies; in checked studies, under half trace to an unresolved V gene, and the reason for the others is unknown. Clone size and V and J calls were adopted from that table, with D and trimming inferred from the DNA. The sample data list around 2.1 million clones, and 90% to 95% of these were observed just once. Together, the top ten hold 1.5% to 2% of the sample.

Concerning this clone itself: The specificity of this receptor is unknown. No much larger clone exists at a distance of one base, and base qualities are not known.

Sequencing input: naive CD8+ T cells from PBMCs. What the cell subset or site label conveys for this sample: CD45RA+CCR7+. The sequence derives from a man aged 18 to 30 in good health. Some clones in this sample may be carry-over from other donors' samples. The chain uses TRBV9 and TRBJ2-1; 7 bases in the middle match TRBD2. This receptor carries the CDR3 CASSVGPSGGYNEQFF. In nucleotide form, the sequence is TGTGCCAGCAGCGTAGGTCCTAGCGGAGGGTACAATGAGCAGTTCTTC.